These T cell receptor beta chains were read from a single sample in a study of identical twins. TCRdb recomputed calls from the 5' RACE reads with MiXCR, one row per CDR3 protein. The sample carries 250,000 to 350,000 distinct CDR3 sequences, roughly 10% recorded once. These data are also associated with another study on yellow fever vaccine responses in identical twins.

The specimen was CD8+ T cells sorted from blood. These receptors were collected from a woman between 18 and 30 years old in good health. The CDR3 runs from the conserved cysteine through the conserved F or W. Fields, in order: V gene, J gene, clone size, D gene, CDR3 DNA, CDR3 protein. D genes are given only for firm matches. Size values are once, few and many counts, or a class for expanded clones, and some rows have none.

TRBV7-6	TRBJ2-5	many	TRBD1	TGTGCCAGCAGCTTATCACAGGGGGGAGAGACCCAGTACTTC	CASSLSQGGETQYF
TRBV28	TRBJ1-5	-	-	TGTGCCAGCAGTTTCTGGACAGTCAACAATCAGCCCCAGCATTTT	CASSFWTVNNQPQHF
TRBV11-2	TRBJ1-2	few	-	TGTGCCAGCAGCTCCATCTCCAGCCGGGATGGCTACACCTTC	CASSSISSRDGYTF
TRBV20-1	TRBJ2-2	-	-	TGCAGTGCTAGAGGGCCGAATCTGATGACCGGGGAGCTGTTTTTT	CSARGPNLMTGELFF
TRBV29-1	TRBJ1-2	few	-	TGCAGCGTTGAAATGCGGTCGGGTGGCTACACCTTC	CSVEMRSGGYTF
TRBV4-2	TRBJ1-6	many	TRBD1	TGTGCCAGCAGCGTGGACAGGGAATTTTCACCCCTCCACTTT	CASSVDREFSPLHF
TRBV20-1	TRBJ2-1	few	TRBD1	TGCAGTGCCAAAGGGGGCCAGAATGAGCAGTTCTTC	CSAKGGQNEQFF
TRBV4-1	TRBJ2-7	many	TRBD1	TGCGCCAGCAGCCAAGTCACCGGGACAGGGGTCTACGAGCAGTACTTC	CASSQVTGTGVYEQYF
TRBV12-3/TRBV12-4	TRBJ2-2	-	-	TGTGCCAGCAGCTACAGGGTCACCGGGGAGCTGTTTTTT	CASSYRVTGELFF
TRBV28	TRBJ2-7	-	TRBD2	TGTGCCAGCAGTTTAGATAGCGGGACGAGCCACGAGCAGTACTTC	CASSLDSGTSHEQYF
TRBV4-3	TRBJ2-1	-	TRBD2	TGCGCCAGCAGCCAAGAAGTAGCGGGAGTCAAAAATGAGCAGTTCTTC	CASSQEVAGVKNEQFF
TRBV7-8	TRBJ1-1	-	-	TGTGCCAGCAGCTTAAGGGGACTTGGGGACACTGAAGCTTTCTTT	CASSLRGLGDTEAFF
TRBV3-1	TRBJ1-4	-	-	TGTGCCAGCAGCTCGCCGGGGCCAGCCGAAAAACTGTTTTTT	CASSSPGPAEKLFF
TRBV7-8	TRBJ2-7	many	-	TGTGCCAGCAGCTTAGACCCACAGGGTTACGAGCAGTACTTC	CASSLDPQGYEQYF
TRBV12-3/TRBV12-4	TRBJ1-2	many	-	TGTGCCAGCAGTCCCGGGTTTGGTTTTGGCTACACCTTC	CASSPGFGFGYTF
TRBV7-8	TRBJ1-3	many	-	TGTGCCAGCAGTCGGTTGGGGTCTGGAAACACCATATATTTT	CASSRLGSGNTIYF
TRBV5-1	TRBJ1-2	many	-	TGCGCCAGCAGCTTGACGGCCCGCGGGGGAGCTAACTATGGCTACACCTTC	CASSLTARGGANYGYTF
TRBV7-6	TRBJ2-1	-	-	TGTGCCAGCAGCTTAAGGGCCAGCCCAGACGATGAGCAGTTCTTC	CASSLRASPDDEQFF
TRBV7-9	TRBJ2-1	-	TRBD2	TGTGCCAGCAGCAGCCGGACTAGCGGGAGAACGGAGGCTGAGCAGTTCTTC	CASSSRTSGRTEAEQFF
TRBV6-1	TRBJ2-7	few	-	TGTGCCAGCACCTACATCTACGAGCAGTACTTC	CASTYIYEQYF
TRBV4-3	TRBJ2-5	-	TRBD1	TGCGCCAGCAGCCAAACGGGACAGGGGGCGCTTGAGACCCAGTACTTC	CASSQTGQGALETQYF
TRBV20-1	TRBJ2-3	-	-	TGCAGTGCGAAGACCCCTCCGCGGGACTTCACAGATACGCAGTATTTT	CSAKTPPRDFTDTQYF
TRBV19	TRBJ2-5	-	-	TGTGCCAGTAGTATATATCCCCCCCCGGCCCAAGAGACCCAGTACTTC	CASSIYPPPAQETQYF
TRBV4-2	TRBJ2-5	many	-	TGTGCCAGCAGCCAAGAACTGAGGGAGACCCAGTACTTC	CASSQELRETQYF
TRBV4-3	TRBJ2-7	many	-	TGCGCCAGCAGCCAAGATCGACAGAGCTCCTACGAGCAGTACTTC	CASSQDRQSSYEQYF